The 19 T cell receptor beta chains reported below all come from one sample, sequenced in a study of blood T cells in healthy people across ages. Then a second PCR, running roughly 7 to 11 cycles, was carried out with a sample-barcoded 5' primer and a J-beta primer mix. In TCRdb, the 5' RACE reads were re-called with MiXCR into one record per CDR3 protein. Of fewer than 950,000 distinct CDR3 sequences in the sample, roughly 53% were seen once. The specimen was blood. The receptors here all came from a man aged 80 or over in good health.

This clonotype was detected only a few times. This chain links TRBV20-1 with TRBJ2-7, with 9 positions matching TRBD2. The CDR3 length is 16 residues. Germline-derived CDR1 and CDR2 are DFQATT and SNEGSKA (reference sequence). The V gene end was trimmed by 1 base and the J gene end by 1 base; junction bases not matched to a gene: 8. CDR3: CSARVGREGRSYEQYF. The CDR3 DNA follows: TGCAGTGCTAGAGTTGGGCGGGAGGGCCGTTCCTACGAGCAGTACTTC.

The genes are TRBV6-2 or TRBV6-3 and TRBJ1-5; D gene uncertain. V lost 5 bases and J lost 0, with 11 bases in between. CDR1 is MNHEY and CDR2 is SVGEGT in the germline V gene. The length of the CDR3 is 15 residues. The CDR3 loop reads CASSPRQSSNQPQHF. CDR3 sequence (DNA): TGTGCCAGCAGTCCCCGGCAGTCTAGCAATCAGCCCCAGCATTTT.

V is TRBV3-1 and J is TRBJ2-5, with unresolved D. The V end lost 2 bases, the J end lost 5 bases, and 15 bases lay between the germline ends. The CDR3 has 15 residues. Germline loops: CDR1 LGHDT, CDR2 YNNKEL (reference sequence). The CDR3 sequence is CASSQNVGPRETQYF. The CDR3 nucleotides read TGTGCCAGCAGCCAAAATGTCGGACCCCGGGAGACCCAGTACTTC.

A few counts support this clonotype. The chain employs TRBV29-1 and TRBJ2-3; possibly TRBD1 or TRBD2 for D (5 bases each). The germline CDR1 and CDR2 sequences are SQVTM and ANQGSEA. V was trimmed by 6 bases and J by 14 bases, leaving 24 bases between them. The CDR3 consists of 13 residues. The CDR3 is CSVHTDRGRYAYF. CDR3 bases: TGCAGCGTCCACACCGACCGGGGCAGATACGCGTATTTT.

About this clonotype: One end of the junction varies from germline; a read error may be responsible. The chain carries TRBV12-5 and TRBJ1-4; 7 bases fit TRBD1. CDR3 length equals 14 residues. Germline CDR1 LGHNT, CDR2 FRNRAP. The CDR3 is CVSGPGTDNEKLFF. In nucleotides, the CDR3 is TGTGTTAGTGGCCCGGGGACAGACAATGAAAAACTGTTTTTT.

The J gene is TRBJ2-2, the V gene TRBV10-3, with TRBD2 as a possible D gene (5 bases). The CDR3 covers 16 residues. Germline V lookup: CDR1 ENHRY, CDR2 SYGVKD. The V and J ends lost 6 bases and 0 bases respectively, with 14 bases between them. The CDR3 DNA sequence: TGTGCCATCAGGGCCCTCAGCGGCTCGAACACCGGGGAGCTGTTTTTT. This encodes CAIRALSGSNTGELFF.

This clonotype has a handful of counts. This chain connects TRBV13 to TRBJ2-4; 7 bases align to TRBD1. The better agreement between TRBJ2-7 and the DNA end casts doubt on the J call. Germline lookup yields CDR1 PRHDT and CDR2 FYEKMQ (reference sequence). CDR3 length equals 15 residues. The CDR3 nucleotides are TGTGCCAGCAGCTCTAGGGTGGGGACAGACCACGAGCAGTACTTC. Translated: CASSSRVGTDHEQYF.

V is TRBV7-9 and J is TRBJ2-7; unclear D gene. Trimming removed 2 bases at V and 0 bases at J, with 11 bases between. Looked up from germline, CDR1 is SEHNR and CDR2 is FQNEAQ (reference sequence). This CDR3 is built from 15 residues. The CDR3 is CASSLHRTVSYEQYF. The CDR3 DNA reads TGTGCCAGCAGCTTACACCGGACGGTCTCCTACGAGCAGTACTTC.

The gene calls are TRBV15 and TRBJ2-5; unclear D gene. The CDR3 has 13 residues. CDR1 is LNHNV and CDR2 is YYDKDF in the germline V gene (reference sequence). V was pared by 0 bases and J by 5 bases, with 7 bases between. DNA for the CDR3: TGTGCCACCAGCAGAGATTCCGGGGAGACCCAGTACTTC. Translated: CATSRDSGETQYF.

This clonotype was recorded at least ten times. V and J are TRBV29-1 and TRBJ2-5; D is ambiguous. Deletions cut 7 bases from V and 5 bases from J, with 8 bases between. Germline V gives CDR1 SQVTM, CDR2 ANQGSEA. The CDR3 length is 10 residues. The CDR3 sequence is CSARTETQYF. Written as DNA, the CDR3 is TGCAGCGCCCGTACGGAGACCCAGTACTTC.

V usage is TRBV20-1 and J usage is TRBJ2-7; TRBD1 matches 11 bases. There are 15 residues in the CDR3. V lost 1 base to trimming and J lost 6 bases; unmatched junction nucleotides: 8. Germline values: CDR1 DFQATT, CDR2 SNEGSKA (reference sequence). The CDR3 protein is CSARGTGGGLTEQYF. Here the CDR3 DNA reads TGCAGTGCTAGAGGGACAGGGGGCGGTTTAACCGAGCAGTACTTC.

The chain combines TRBV11-2 with TRBJ2-3; D unclear. V was cut by 3 bases and J by 1 base, with 17 bases left in between. This CDR3 comprises 17 residues. Germline CDR1 is SGHAT and CDR2 is FQNNGV. Here the CDR3 reads CASSFGGLRIGTDTQYF. CDR3 nucleotide sequence: TGTGCCAGCAGCTTCGGCGGATTGAGGATCGGCACAGATACGCAGTATTTT. The full variable domain, completed using reference TRBV11-2 and TRBJ2-3, is EAGVAQSPRYKIIEKRQSVAFWCNPISGHATLYWYQQILGQGPKLLIQFQNNGVVDDSQLPKDRFSAERLKGVDSTLKIQPAKLEDSAVYLCASSFGGLRIGTDTQYFGPGTRLTVL.

The table lists this clonotype with a count of one. V gene TRBV18 combines with J gene TRBJ2-7; the D is unclear. This CDR3 is 14 amino acids long. Per germline, CDR1 KGHSH and CDR2 LQKENI. V lost 5 bases to trimming and J lost 1 base, with 12 bases between them. The CDR3 region is CASSISVTSYEQYF. The CDR3 bases are TGTGCCAGCTCAATATCGGTTACATCCTACGAGCAGTACTTC.

The chain employs TRBV2 and TRBJ2-7; D may be TRBD2 (6 bases). CDR3 length equals 13 residues. Trimming removed 5 bases at V and 5 bases at J, with 13 bases between. Germline assignment: CDR1 SNHLY and CDR2 FYNNEI. The CDR3 nucleotides are TGTGCCAGCAGTCCCGGGACTTCTCACGAGCAGTACTTC. It yields the protein CASSPGTSHEQYF.

A note on this clonotype: This may come from a read error, since a much larger clone is one base off. The genes are TRBV28 and TRBJ2-7; 11 bases agree with TRBD2. CDR3 length equals 14 residues. With 5 bases clipped from V and 2 bases from J, the junction kept 2 bases outside the gene matches. The V gene's germline CDR1 is MDHEN and CDR2 SYDVKM. The DNA for the CDR3 is TGTGCCAGCAGTCAACTAGCGGGAGCCTACGAGCAGTACTTC. Amino acid sequence: CASSQLAGAYEQYF.

This chain joins TRBV29-1 and TRBJ1-5; TRBD1 aligns across 7 bases. Unmatched junction bases numbered 4, after V lost 3 bases and J lost 5 bases. The CDR3 covers 13 residues. In germline, CDR1 is SQVTM, CDR2 ANQGSEA. For the CDR3, the DNA is TGCAGCGTTGAGGTAGGGGGCGATCAGCCCCAGCATTTT. It translates to CSVEVGGDQPQHF. Supplemented by reference TRBV29-1 and TRBJ1-5, the full variable domain reads SAVISQKPSRDICQRGTSLTIQCQVDSQVTMMFWYRQQPGQSLTLIATANQGSEATYESGFVIDKFPISRPNLTFSTLTVSNMSPEDSSIYLCSVEVGGDQPQHFGDGTRLSIL.

This clonotype showed up just a few times. This chain links TRBV29-1 with TRBJ2-4; the match to TRBD1 covers 8 bases. The germline CDR1 and CDR2 sequences are SQVTM and ANQGSEA. V gave up 6 bases and J gave up 13 bases; unmatched junction bases: 14. CDR3 size: 13 residues. The CDR3 region is CSVGRGRLGEQYF. Written as DNA, the CDR3 is TGCAGCGTGGGCAGGGGGCGCCTGGGAGAGCAGTACTTC.

The chain joins TRBV20-1 to TRBJ2-5, with 10 bases identical to TRBD2. The J call may be in error: the DNA end matches TRBJ2-7 better. The CDR3 runs 14 residues. Germline loops: CDR1 DFQATT, CDR2 SNEGSKA (reference sequence). Here the CDR3 reads CSARGPSGSNEQYF. For the CDR3, the DNA is TGCAGTGCTAGAGGTCCTAGCGGGAGTAACGAGCAGTACTTC.

The V and J genes are TRBV11-2 and TRBJ2-1; D could derive from TRBD1 or TRBD2 (5 bases each). CDR3 length: 15 amino acids. The ends were cut back, 5 bases at V and 8 bases at J, with 19 bases in the middle. Germline CDR1 is SGHAT and CDR2 is FQNNGV. The CDR3 region is CASSPRGTRGDEQFF. CDR3 DNA: TGTGCCAGCAGCCCTCGAGGGACCCGAGGCGATGAGCAGTTCTTC.